One and the same sample provided the 28 T cell receptor beta chains below, sequenced in a study of glioma-infiltrating T cells. Amplification of TCR alpha and beta CDR3 regions from RNA used iRepertoire nested multiplex PCR. TCRdb used MiXCR to reprocess the multiplex PCR reads, holding one entry per CDR3 protein. The sample has about 400,000 distinct CDR3 sequences, roughly two fifths seen once. Sequenced input: glioma tissue, nonneoplastic brain tissue, or PBMCs (not recorded which). The receptors shown here come from a human donor with low-grade glioma or glioblastoma, undergoing nonglioma brain surgery, or in good health (not recorded which).

A note on this clonotype: A much more abundant neighbour one base away suggests this may be a read error. The rearrangement uses TRBV27 and TRBJ2-1; D gene ambiguous. CDR1 and CDR2 from the germline V gene are MNHEY and SMNVEV (reference sequence). V was cut by 3 bases and J by 2 bases, with 8 bases left in between. CDR3 length: 14 residues. For the CDR3, the DNA is TGTGCCAGCAGTTTGCGAGAGGCCTACAATGAGCAGTTCTTC. Its protein is CASSLREAYNEQFF.

CDR3 sequence reads: CASSLDSAGVNTEAFF. The CDR3 DNA sequence: TGTGCCAGCAGCTTAGATTCGGCAGGGGTGAACACTGAAGCTTTCTTT. This chain connects TRBV11-2 to TRBJ1-1; the D gene is possibly TRBD1 (6 bases). The germline V gene has CDR1 SGHAT and CDR2 FQNNGV. The CDR3 spans 16 residues. The V and J ends lost 0 bases and 0 bases respectively, with 11 bases between them. Filled out from reference TRBV11-2 and TRBJ1-1, the complete variable domain reads EAGVAQSPRYKIIEKRQSVAFWCNPISGHATLYWYQQILGQGPKLLIQFQNNGVVDDSQLPKDRFSAERLKGVDSTLKIQPAKLEDSAVYLCASSLDSAGVNTEAFFGQGTRLTVV.

The V and J genes are TRBV5-4 and TRBJ1-2, with no clear D. Germline V gene lookup returns CDR1 SGHNT and CDR2 YYREEE (reference sequence). The ends were cut back, 4 bases at V and 8 bases at J, with 24 bases in the middle. The CDR3 spans 16 residues. The CDR3 DNA reads TGTGCCAGCAGCGGGCCCATTAATGCCCGTACTGGGGGCTACACCTTC. Translating gives CASSGPINARTGGYTF.

This clonotype was counted a few times. For the CDR3, the DNA is TGTGCCAGCAGTTTTGGGCAGTACGAGCAGTACTTC. Residues: CASSFGQYEQYF. V is TRBV28 and J is TRBJ2-7; no firm D call. V was pared by 3 bases and J by 4 bases, with 7 bases between. Germline values: CDR1 MDHEN, CDR2 SYDVKM. The CDR3 has 12 amino acids.

As regards this clonotype: A read error may produce the germline difference seen at one junction end. The CDR3 loop reads CASSLERLEEETQYF. The CDR3 DNA reads TGTGCCAGCAGCTTAGAGCGTCTGGAAGAAGAAACCCAGTACTTC. V is TRBV7-9 and J is TRBJ2-5; D call uncertain. There are 15 residues in the CDR3. CDR1 is SEHNR, CDR2 FQNEAQ, per germline (reference sequence).

This clonotype was picked up many times. This sequence joins TRBV20-1 and TRBJ1-1; no definite D call. The CDR3 is made up of 13 amino acids. Germline loops: CDR1 DFQATT, CDR2 SNEGSKA (reference sequence). The V and J ends lost 3 bases and 3 bases respectively, with 11 bases between them. The CDR3 loop reads CSARSDGDTEAFF. The CDR3 DNA follows: TGCAGTGCTAGGTCAGACGGAGACACTGAAGCTTTCTTT.

As for this clonotype: One junction end does not reproduce the germline sequence, and a read error may be involved. V gene TRBV27 combines with J gene TRBJ2-1; D not resolved. Germline CDR1 is MNHEY and CDR2 is SMNVEV (reference sequence). This CDR3 is 16 amino acids long. The DNA for the CDR3 is TGTGCCAGCAGTTTAATTAGCTTTGCGTCCTACAATAAGCAGTTCTTC. It is translated as CASSLISFASYNKQFF.

This clonotype has only a few counts. The gene calls are TRBV20-1 and TRBJ2-1; 14 bases agree with TRBD2. Per the germline V gene, CDR1 is DFQATT and CDR2 is SNEGSKA (reference sequence). This CDR3 contains 18 residues. The V segment lost 4 bases and the J segment 1 base; nucleotides outside the gene matches: 9. The CDR3 region is CSATSRLAGGPSYNEQFF. CDR3 nucleotides: TGCAGTGCTACCTCCCGACTAGCGGGAGGGCCTTCCTACAATGAGCAGTTCTTC.

V and J are TRBV12-3 or TRBV12-4 and TRBJ1-1; possible D gene TRBD1, 5 bases. This CDR3 comprises 14 residues. Trimming took 5 bases from V and 8 from J, leaving 18 bases between them. CDR3 nucleotides: TGTGCCAGCAGTCCCCGGGACTTACGAACGGAAGCTTTCTTT. Translating it yields CASSPRDLRTEAFF.

This clonotype occurred a few times. The chain couples TRBV7-6 to TRBJ2-3, with D uncertain. V dropped 2 bases and J dropped 7 bases, with 13 bases sitting between them. The germline CDR1 and CDR2 sequences are SGHVS and FNYEAQ. The CDR3 length is 14 residues. The CDR3 protein is CASSLSLVSNTQYF. DNA of the CDR3: TGTGCCAGCAGCTTATCGCTAGTGTCAAATACGCAGTATTTT.

The CDR3 region has the DNA TGTGCCACCAGCAACCCGGACTCCAAAAACATTCAGTACTTC. Its protein product is CATSNPDSKNIQYF. J is TRBJ2-4 and V is TRBV15; tentative D call: TRBD2 (5 bases). Germline V gives CDR1 LNHNV, CDR2 YYDKDF (reference sequence). Trimming took off 4 bases at V and 2 bases at J, with 9 bases between the two ends. The CDR3 has 14 residues.

Comments on this clonotype: The conserved phenylalanine or tryptophan is not found at the CDR3 terminus, so this likely reflects a read error. The V and J genes are TRBV4-1 and TRBJ2-1, with 14 bases that match TRBD2. The J segment lost 7 bases and the V segment lost 3 bases, leaving 8 bases of the junction unmatched. CDR1 is MGHRA, CDR2 YSYEKL, per germline. This CDR3 has 17 residues. CDR3 sequence: CASSQGGLAGDGNEQFS. The DNA for the CDR3 is TGCGCCAGCAGCCAGGGGGGACTAGCGGGAGACGGGAATGAGCAGTTCTCC.

Comments on this clonotype: A much more abundant neighbour one base away suggests this may be a read error. This rearrangement joins TRBV28 to TRBJ2-3; D is perhaps TRBD2 (5 bases). CDR3 length: 13 amino acids. The V and J ends lost 10 bases and 1 base respectively, with 12 bases between them. Germline loops: CDR1 MDHEN, CDR2 SYDVKM. The CDR3 DNA is TGTGCCACCCTTCCCGGGGGCACAGATACGCAGTATTTT. Protein product: CATLPGGTDTQYF.

This clonotype was observed a handful of times. The rearrangement links TRBV2 to TRBJ1-6, with D perhaps matching TRBD1 (5 bases). Germline CDR1 and CDR2: SNHLY and FYNNEI. The germline V and J ends were trimmed by 6 bases and 6 bases, with 18 bases remaining between them. The CDR3 is 16 amino acids. The CDR3 DNA reads as TGTGCCAGCAGCCCGGGGCGGTCCCAGGGTAATTCACCCCTCCACTTT. Amino acid sequence: CASSPGRSQGNSPLHF. Full variable domain (rest looked up from reference TRBV2 and TRBJ1-6): EPEVTQTPSHQVTQMGQEVILRCVPISNHLYFYWYRQILGQKVEFLVSFYNNEISEKSEIFDDQFSVERPDGSNFTLKIRSTKLEDSAMYFCASSPGRSQGNSPLHFGNGTRLTVT.

The CDR3 nucleotides read TGTGCCAGCAGCTTGAAGCCCGACTATGGCTACACCTTC. Translation gives CASSLKPDYGYTF. The J gene is TRBJ1-2, the V gene TRBV11-1; D gene uncertain. V was trimmed by 3 bases and J by 3 bases, leaving 8 bases between them. Germline V CDR1 and CDR2: SGHAT, FQDESV (reference sequence). The CDR3 is 13 residues long.

CDR3 in amino acids: CASSVDVGMNTEAFF. In nucleotides, the CDR3 is TGTGCCAGCAGCGTAGACGTCGGAATGAACACTGAAGCTTTCTTT. The V call is TRBV9, the J call TRBJ1-1; no definite D call. CDR3 length equals 15 residues. Germline loops: CDR1 SGDLS, CDR2 YYNGEE. V was pared by 0 bases and J by 0 bases, with 9 bases between.

Regarding this clonotype: A much larger clone lies a single base off, so this may be a read error. The genes are TRBV28 and TRBJ2-3; TRBD2 agrees at 7 bases. Germline V gene sequence: CDR1 MDHEN, CDR2 SYDVKM. The CDR3 sequence is 15 residues long. The CDR3 sequence is CASGGRELSTDTKYF. The CDR3 region has the DNA TGTGCCAGCGGAGGGCGGGAGCTTAGCACAGATACGAAGTATTTT.

This clonotype has only a few counts. CDR3 sequence: CSAQETSRSSYEQYF. The CDR3 DNA reads as TGCAGTGCCCAAGAGACTAGCCGGAGTTCCTACGAGCAGTACTTC. The chain uses TRBV20-1 and TRBJ2-7; 7 bases agree with TRBD2. V shed 6 bases, J shed 1 base, and the junction held 12 bases outside the gene matches. This CDR3 comprises 15 residues. Germline assignment: CDR1 DFQATT and CDR2 SNEGSKA (reference sequence).

This clonotype came up many times. This chain links TRBV20-1 with TRBJ1-2; D is unclear. V was shortened by 0 bases and J by 4 bases, with 21 bases between the two germline ends. The CDR3 runs to 17 residues. Germline CDR1 DFQATT, CDR2 SNEGSKA (reference sequence). The CDR3 nucleotides are TGCAGTGCTAGAGATTATCGGAGTTCCACTTCGAGCTATGGCTACACCTTC. Protein sequence: CSARDYRSSTSSYGYTF.

This clonotype was observed many times. This chain connects TRBV28 to TRBJ2-7; D not certain. Trimming removed 5 bases at V and 1 base at J, with 15 bases between. Germline-derived CDR1 and CDR2 are MDHEN and SYDVKM. The CDR3 sequence is 15 residues long. CDR3 loop: CASSDLPGLSYEQYF. CDR3 sequence (DNA): TGTGCCAGCAGTGATCTTCCGGGTCTATCCTACGAGCAGTACTTC.

Notes on this clonotype: Its ends do not fully match the called genes, so a read error is possible. The chain joins TRBV7-9 to TRBJ2-7; TRBD2 is a possible D gene (5 bases). From germline, CDR1 is SEHNR and CDR2 FQNEAQ (reference sequence). This CDR3 is built from 12 residues. CDR3 sequence: CASSLGAGAPTF. CDR3 bases: TGTGCCAGCAGCTTAGGGGCGGGCGCACCTACGTTC.

Comment on this clonotype: Germline is not matched at one junction end, which may reflect a read error. This chain links TRBV4-1 with TRBJ2-3, with D possibly TRBD2 on 5 matching bases. Germline V CDR1 and CDR2: MGHRA, YSYEKL. There are 13 residues in the CDR3. The chain's CDR3 is CTSSISGPDTQYF. CDR3 sequence (DNA): TGCACCAGCAGCATCAGCGGCCCCGATACGCAGTATTTT.

The chain recombines TRBV5-4 with TRBJ2-5, with D possibly matching TRBD2 (5 bases). The CDR3 has 15 amino acids. Germline lookup yields CDR1 SGHNT and CDR2 YYREEE (reference sequence). V gave up 0 bases and J gave up 5 bases, with 14 bases separating them. CDR3 bases: TGTGCCAGCAGCTTGGGAGGTGCGGGTGAGGAGACCCAGTACTTC. This translates into CASSLGGAGEETQYF. The complete variable domain, with remaining parts taken from reference TRBV5-4 and TRBJ2-5, reads ETGVTQSPTHLIKTRGQQVTLRCSSQSGHNTVSWYQQALGQGPQFIFQYYREEENGRGNFPPRFSGLQFPNYSSELNVNALELDDSALYLCASSLGGAGEETQYFGPGTRLLVL.

This chain joins TRBV10-3 and TRBJ2-7, with D possibly TRBD2 on 5 matching bases. Germline V gene sequence: CDR1 ENHRY, CDR2 SYGVKD. Trimming stripped 4 bases from V and 4 bases from J, with 8 bases between. There are 12 residues in the CDR3. The CDR3 loop is CAISVWRYEQYF. The CDR3 nucleotides read TGTGCCATCAGTGTGTGGAGGTACGAGCAGTACTTC.

This clonotype showed up just a few times. The rearrangement links TRBV10-3 to TRBJ1-2; D unresolved. Germline V gene lookup returns CDR1 ENHRY and CDR2 SYGVKD. The germline V and J ends were trimmed by 5 bases and 5 bases, with 18 bases remaining between them. This CDR3 region has 15 residues. CDR3 amino acids: CAISPGPQMNYGYTF. The CDR3 DNA is TGTGCCATCAGTCCCGGGCCTCAAATGAATTATGGCTACACCTTC.

This clonotype was counted at least ten times. The chain recombines TRBV20-1 with TRBJ2-1; D tentatively fits TRBD1 or TRBD2 (5 bases each). The CDR3 runs 15 residues. Trimming removed 6 bases at V and 5 bases at J, with 20 bases between. The V gene's germline CDR1 is DFQATT and CDR2 SNEGSKA (reference sequence). CDR3 coding DNA: TGCAGTGCCGCTCGGGACGCGCTTCGGGACAATGAGCAGTTCTTC. Translating it yields CSAARDALRDNEQFF.

This clonotype has a count of ten or more. V usage is TRBV27 and J usage is TRBJ2-1, with TRBD2 identical over 8 bases. From germline, CDR1 is MNHEY and CDR2 SMNVEV (reference sequence). V lost 0 bases to trimming and J lost 10 bases; unmatched junction nucleotides: 5. CDR3 length: 14 residues. DNA of the CDR3: TGTGCCAGCAGTTTATCCGGACTAGCAGCCGAGCAGTTCTTC. This sequence encodes CASSLSGLAAEQFF.

The chain recombines TRBV7-2 with TRBJ2-4; D is perhaps TRBD1 (6 bases). There are 13 residues in the CDR3. Trimming cost V 5 bases and J 7 bases, with 12 bases left between them. Germline loops: CDR1 SGHTA, CDR2 FQGNSA. The CDR3 nucleotides read TGTGCCAGCAGCCAGCAGGGGACGAACATTCAGTACTTC. Translated: CASSQQGTNIQYF.